In this sample, the clone carrying this T cell receptor beta chain turned up once. Antigen: not known. The sample is drawn from a study of cytomegalovirus exposure and HLA in healthy donors. The PCR used 60 Vbeta and 13 Jbeta primers. The table came from immunoSEQ multiplex PCR; TCRdb's copy has only in-frame clones and leaves some out. The sample records about 150,000 clones, over 60% being singletons. The CDR3 contains 16 residues. The ends were cut back, 1 base at V and 0 bases at J, with 10 bases in the middle. CDR1 and CDR2 from the germline V gene are MDHEN and SYDVKM. Overall study findings and caveats: Clonal expansion, a later analysis showed, was greater in HLA-associated TCR beta chains than in equally common others. Excluded were some V segments that proved indistinguishable, including TRBV6-2 and TRBV6-3.

The receptor comes from a male donor in good health and CMV-seronegative. This chain uses TRBV28 with TRBJ1-5, with TRBD1 as a possible D gene (6 bases). Source material: PBMCs. The DNA for the CDR3 is TGTGCCAGCAGTTTATTAGGCAGGGGTAGCAATCAGCCCCAGCATTTT. This codes for CASSLLGRGSNQPQHF.